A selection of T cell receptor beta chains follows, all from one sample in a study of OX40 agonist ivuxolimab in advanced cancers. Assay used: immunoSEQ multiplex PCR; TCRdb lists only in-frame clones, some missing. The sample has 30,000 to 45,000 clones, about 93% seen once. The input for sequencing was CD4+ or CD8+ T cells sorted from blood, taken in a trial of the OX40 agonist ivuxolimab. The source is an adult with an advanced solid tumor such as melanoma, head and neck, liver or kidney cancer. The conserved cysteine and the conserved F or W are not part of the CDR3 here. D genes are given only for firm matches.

cdr3_aa: ATSSGGVAYEQY
d_call: -
j_call: TRBJ2-7
v_call: TRBV15

cdr3_aa: ASSDGADTQY
d_call: -
j_call: TRBJ2-3
v_call: TRBV5-1

cdr3_aa: ASSLEFDGPKDEQY
d_call: -
j_call: TRBJ2-7
v_call: TRBV7-8

cdr3_aa: SVEGITTDTQY
d_call: -
j_call: TRBJ2-3
v_call: TRBV29-1

cdr3_aa: ASSPSVGAYEQY
d_call: -
j_call: TRBJ2-7
v_call: TRBV7-3

cdr3_aa: ASSQEEFSNQPQH
d_call: -
j_call: TRBJ1-5
v_call: TRBV4-1

cdr3_aa: ASSLGISETEAF
d_call: -
j_call: TRBJ1-1
v_call: TRBV28

cdr3_aa: ASSVDRGTDTQY
d_call: -
j_call: TRBJ2-3
v_call: TRBV9

cdr3_aa: ASSEWWEGQDSGNTIY
d_call: -
j_call: TRBJ1-3
v_call: TRBV2

cdr3_aa: ASSLVQGLTDTQY
d_call: -
j_call: TRBJ2-3
v_call: TRBV13

cdr3_aa: ATKEDDLGPDTQY
d_call: -
j_call: TRBJ2-3
v_call: TRBV5-1

cdr3_aa: ASSLGAGTNEKLF
d_call: -
j_call: TRBJ1-4
v_call: TRBV27

cdr3_aa: ASSLGSTNTEAF
d_call: -
j_call: TRBJ1-1
v_call: TRBV7-2

cdr3_aa: ASSPTGEGYNEQF
d_call: -
j_call: TRBJ2-1
v_call: TRBV9

cdr3_aa: ASGCCNEQY
d_call: -
j_call: TRBJ2-7
v_call: TRBV6-4

cdr3_aa: ASSTPGLPNRCEQF
d_call: -
j_call: TRBJ2-1
v_call: TRBV21-1

cdr3_aa: ASSPEGSSYNEQF
d_call: -
j_call: TRBJ2-1
v_call: TRBV9

cdr3_aa: ASSRGLAEGYEQY
d_call: TRBD2
j_call: TRBJ2-7
v_call: TRBV7-9

cdr3_aa: ASSTQGGLNDNEQF
d_call: -
j_call: TRBJ2-1
v_call: TRBV28

cdr3_aa: ASSQLHREGKNIQY
d_call: -
j_call: TRBJ2-4
v_call: TRBV23-1

cdr3_aa: ASSSVGDYIQY
d_call: -
j_call: TRBJ2-4
v_call: TRBV11-3

cdr3_aa: ASSPPALDGTGVTRENEKLF
d_call: TRBD1
j_call: TRBJ1-4
v_call: TRBV18

cdr3_aa: ASSLDPGANVLT
d_call: -
j_call: TRBJ2-6
v_call: TRBV7-3

cdr3_aa: AWSSDSSYNEQF
d_call: -
j_call: TRBJ2-1
v_call: TRBV30

cdr3_aa: ASSYSGADTEAF
d_call: -
j_call: TRBJ1-1
v_call: TRBV7-9

cdr3_aa: ASSRPRASTDTQY
d_call: -
j_call: TRBJ2-3
v_call: TRBV28

cdr3_aa: ASIGQRPGEQY
d_call: -
j_call: TRBJ2-7
v_call: TRBV6-1

cdr3_aa: ASSFENQGGYEQY
d_call: -
j_call: TRBJ2-7
v_call: TRBV13

cdr3_aa: ASSYSSGDGYT
d_call: -
j_call: TRBJ1-2
v_call: TRBV6-6

cdr3_aa: ASSLGTGFDGYT
d_call: TRBD1
j_call: TRBJ1-2
v_call: TRBV5-1

cdr3_aa: AWSTLQGLPYEQY
d_call: -
j_call: TRBJ2-7
v_call: TRBV30

cdr3_aa: ASSGQPYNEQF
d_call: -
j_call: TRBJ2-1
v_call: TRBV7-9

cdr3_aa: ASSLLAGGHNEQF
d_call: TRBD2
j_call: TRBJ2-1
v_call: TRBV7-3

cdr3_aa: ASTGRVQETQY
d_call: TRBD2
j_call: TRBJ2-5
v_call: TRBV2

cdr3_aa: ASSSYRGSTEAF
d_call: TRBD1
j_call: TRBJ1-1
v_call: TRBV7-2

cdr3_aa: ASRIGGSGNTIY
d_call: -
j_call: TRBJ1-3
v_call: TRBV19

cdr3_aa: ASSYSPGREQY
d_call: -
j_call: TRBJ2-7
v_call: TRBV6-5

cdr3_aa: ASSGVSEAF
d_call: -
j_call: TRBJ1-1
v_call: TRBV2

cdr3_aa: ASSYLGGATNEKLF
d_call: -
j_call: TRBJ1-4
v_call: TRBV6-6

cdr3_aa: ASSQEAGESSYEQY
d_call: TRBD2
j_call: TRBJ2-7
v_call: TRBV4-2

cdr3_aa: AWSGTRNTEAF
d_call: -
j_call: TRBJ1-1
v_call: TRBV30

cdr3_aa: ASSILAGGNEQF
d_call: TRBD2
j_call: TRBJ2-1
v_call: TRBV19